This entry describes one T cell receptor beta chain. Its specificity is not known. Using immunoSEQ multiplex PCR, the repertoire was profiled, and TCRdb retains in-frame clones only, with some absent. The repertoire holds about 140,000 clones, with over 90% as singletons. Per germline, CDR1 MDHEN and CDR2 SYDVKM. V was cut by 4 bases and J by 2 bases, with 10 bases left in between. CDR3 length: 14 residues. This entry comes from a study of cytomegalovirus exposure and HLA in healthy donors. Study at large: The roughly 130 validation repertoires used the same platform as the approximately 670 first-cohort repertoires (as reported by a later analysis). General study findings and limits: TCR sequences were mostly rare, though some public TCRs occurred in many donors. The classifier, whose performance was assessed in both the original and validation cohorts, reportedly diagnosed cytomegalovirus status with high specificity and sensitivity. The study labeled approximately 150 TCR beta chains cytomegalovirus-associated.

The chain couples TRBV28 to TRBJ2-3; tentative D call: TRBD1 (5 bases). The sample was PBMCs. This receptor was identified in a man aged 18 to 35 in good health and CMV-seropositive. The CDR3 region has the DNA TGTGCCAGCAGTTGGGGCTCCCTCACAGATACGCAGTATTTT. This sequence encodes CASSWGSLTDTQYF.